These 32 T cell receptor beta chains share one sample of origin, sequenced in a study of regulatory T cells in long-lasting Graves disease. CDR3-region Arm-PCR and iRepertoire HTBI primers produced the TCR beta libraries. A single record per CDR3 protein comes from TCRdb applying MiXCR to the multiplex PCR reads. The sample includes roughly 500,000 distinct CDR3 sequences, around 12% seen only once; the top ten take 7.5% to 9%. Time point meaning: newly diagnosed GD, antithyroid drugs for less than 3 months. From PBMCs, RNA was extracted and then used to make the TCR library. These data are also associated with another study on T cells in Graves' hyperthyroidism and ophthalmopathy.

This sample comprised peripheral blood mononuclear cells (PBMCs), obtained at new diagnosis, from a patient treated with antithyroid drugs. The receptors were sampled from a woman aged 25 to 39 with Graves disease.

This clonotype showed up many times. The chain has TRBV3-1 and TRBJ2-7; 7 nucleotides align to TRBD2. The CDR3 is 13 residues long. Germline V gene lookup returns CDR1 LGHDT and CDR2 YNNKEL (reference sequence). After removal of 1 base from V and 6 bases from J, the junction contained 3 bases not matched to a gene. CDR3 region: CASSQGEGLEQYF. The CDR3 bases are TGTGCCAGCAGCCAAGGGGAGGGACTCGAGCAGTACTTC.

This clonotype was detected ten times or more. The gene calls are TRBV7-9 and TRBJ2-7; no clear D. The CDR3 runs to 13 residues. Germline CDR1 is SEHNR and CDR2 is FQNEAQ (reference sequence). The germline V and J ends were trimmed by 5 bases and 6 bases, with 14 bases remaining between them. This chain's CDR3 is CASSKKTHIEQYF. CDR3 bases: TGTGCCAGCAGCAAAAAGACACACATCGAGCAGTACTTC.

This clonotype was observed a few times. This clone may be a read error of a much larger clone one base away. The chain has TRBV2 and TRBJ2-3; 7 nucleotides align to TRBD1. The germline V gene has CDR1 SNHLY and CDR2 FYNNEI. The length of the CDR3 is 16 residues. The CDR3 reads CASGERLTGFTDTQYF. CDR3 coding DNA: TGTGCCAGCGGTGAAAGACTGACAGGGTTTACAGATACGCAGTATTTT.

The sample holds a few counts of this clonotype. A far more abundant clone sits one base away, making this likely a read error. Likely a read error: the CDR3 ends without its conserved phenylalanine or tryptophan. The chain couples TRBV11-2 to TRBJ2-3; TRBD2 aligns across 12 bases. Germline CDR1 SGHAT, CDR2 FQNNGV. The J segment lost 3 bases and the V segment lost 5 bases, leaving 3 bases of the junction unmatched. The CDR3 is made up of 15 amino acids. This CDR3 reads CASSDGTSGTDTQYL. In DNA form, the CDR3 reads TGTGCCAGCAGCGATGGGACTAGCGGGACAGATACGCAGTATCTT.

In this sample, this clonotype turned up many times. The chain uses TRBV12-3 or TRBV12-4 and TRBJ2-1; 8 nucleotides match TRBD2. The CDR3 is made up of 14 amino acids. The V gene end was trimmed by 5 bases and the J gene end by 7 bases; junction bases not matched to a gene: 7. The CDR3 sequence: CASSVGRAGNEQFF. Here the CDR3 DNA reads TGTGCCAGCAGTGTCGGGAGGGCCGGTAATGAGCAGTTCTTC.

The chain couples TRBV9 to TRBJ2-1, with 7 bases that match TRBD1. J gave up 7 bases and V 0 bases, and 7 bases lay outside the gene matches. The length of the CDR3 is 15 residues. CDR1 and CDR2 from the germline V gene are SGDLS and YYNGEE. The CDR3 DNA is TGTGCCAGCAGCGTAGCTTATAGGGGGCTAAATGAGCAGTTCTTC. Protein product: CASSVAYRGLNEQFF.

The V call is TRBV2, the J call TRBJ1-6; D gene unclear. V was shortened by 7 bases and J by 5 bases, with 9 bases between the two germline ends. The germline gives CDR1 SNHLY, CDR2 FYNNEI. CDR3 size: 13 residues. CDR3 nucleotide sequence: TGTGCCAGCATACCCTTTCATAATTCACCCCTCCACTTT. Its protein product is CASIPFHNSPLHF.

This clonotype has a handful of counts. This chain links TRBV4-1 with TRBJ1-3; tentative D call: TRBD1 (6 bases). Per the germline V gene, CDR1 is MGHRA and CDR2 is YSYEKL. The CDR3 contains 17 residues. V was trimmed by 10 bases and J by 2 bases, leaving 24 bases between them. CDR3 bases: TGCGCCACTGCGCGACATAAAACAGGGCAGGCTGGAAACACCATATATTTT. Encoded protein: CATARHKTGQAGNTIYF.

There are a few counts of this clonotype. The chain uses TRBV6-4 and TRBJ2-1; possible D gene TRBD1, 5 bases. V dropped 0 bases and J dropped 0 bases, with 9 bases sitting between them. The CDR3 spans 16 residues. In germline, CDR1 is MRHNA, CDR2 SNTAGT. CDR3 sequence (DNA): TGTGCCAGCAGTGACTCCAACAGGAGCTCCTACAATGAGCAGTTCTTC. Translation: CASSDSNRSSYNEQFF.

This clonotype was observed many times. The rearrangement joins TRBV12-3 or TRBV12-4 to TRBJ2-1; D ambiguous. The V end was cut by 6 bases, the J end by 10 bases, with 13 bases between. CDR3 length: 12 amino acids. CDR3 sequence reads: CASSTTRAEQFF. CDR3 DNA: TGTGCCAGCAGCACGACTCGTGCCGAGCAGTTCTTC.

This clonotype was detected many times. The chain joins TRBV20-1 to TRBJ1-2; D remains ambiguous. Trimming took 5 bases from V and 4 from J, leaving 11 bases between them. Germline loops: CDR1 DFQATT, CDR2 SNEGSKA (reference sequence). The CDR3 totals 12 residues. The CDR3 region has the DNA TGCAGTGCTGCCCATAGGGTCTATGGCTACACCTTC. Amino acid sequence: CSAAHRVYGYTF.

This clonotype appeared many times. This chain uses TRBV28 with TRBJ1-1; 8 nucleotides match TRBD1. The CDR3 covers 15 residues. The V and J ends lost 5 bases and 3 bases, in that order; junction bases with no gene match: 8. The germline V gene has CDR1 MDHEN and CDR2 SYDVKM. The CDR3: CASSQGQVWDTEAFF. In nucleotides, the CDR3 is TGTGCCAGCAGTCAGGGACAGGTTTGGGACACTGAAGCTTTCTTT.

The table lists this clonotype with many counts. The chain uses TRBV19 and TRBJ2-2; perhaps TRBD1 as D (5 bases). V was shortened by 5 bases and J by 5 bases, with 15 bases between the two germline ends. The CDR3 covers 15 residues. The germline gives CDR1 LNHDA, CDR2 SQIVND (reference sequence). CDR3: CASSRSRVTTGELFF. As DNA, the CDR3 is TGTGCCAGTAGTCGGTCCAGGGTAACTACCGGGGAGCTGTTTTTT.

In the case of this clonotype: This likely reflects a read error, since a far larger clone is one base away. The V and J genes are TRBV10-3 and TRBJ2-3; TRBD2 is a possible D gene (6 bases). The J call may not be correct, given that the DNA end is closer to TRBJ2-1. The germline V gene encodes CDR1 ENHRY and CDR2 SYGVKD. The CDR3 runs 13 residues. For the CDR3, the DNA is TGTGCCATCAGTGAGATGGTGGACTACGAGCAGTTCTTC. Amino acid sequence: CAISEMVDYEQFF.

In DNA, the CDR3 is TGTGCCAGCAGCCAAGACCTAGCGGGAGACGGATCCGACACCGGGGAGCTGTTTTTT. This gives the protein CASSQDLAGDGSDTGELFF. The chain uses TRBV3-1 and TRBJ2-2, with 10 bases aligning to TRBD2. The CDR3 is 19 amino acids. The V segment lost 0 bases and the J segment 3 bases; nucleotides outside the gene matches: 10. Per germline, CDR1 LGHDT and CDR2 YNNKEL (reference sequence).

This clonotype came up many times. The chain carries TRBV20-1 and TRBJ1-1; weak D call: TRBD1 (6 bases). Germline V gives CDR1 DFQATT, CDR2 SNEGSKA (reference sequence). The germline V and J ends were trimmed by 3 bases and 3 bases, with 11 bases remaining between them. The CDR3 runs 13 residues. For the CDR3, the DNA is TGCAGTGCTAGGAGGGGGTTGGACACTGAAGCTTTCTTT. Translation: CSARRGLDTEAFF.

There are many counts of this clonotype. V and J are TRBV19 and TRBJ1-2, with D unresolved. Trimming stripped 5 bases from V and 8 bases from J, with 18 bases between. The germline V gene has CDR1 LNHDA and CDR2 SQIVND (reference sequence). The CDR3 spans 14 residues. The CDR3 coding sequence is TGTGCCAGTAGTCGGCCGGCGAACTCGGTAGGCTACACCTTC. As protein: CASSRPANSVGYTF.

The chain recombines TRBV24-1 with TRBJ2-2, with 9 positions matching TRBD1. CDR3 size: 16 residues. Germline CDR1 KGHDR, CDR2 SFDVKD. Germline trimming cut 2 bases from V and 4 bases from J; bases unmatched to any gene: 4. The CDR3 nucleotides read TGTGCCACCAGTGATTACAGGGGGCGCGGCACCGGGGAGCTGTTTTTT. It is translated as CATSDYRGRGTGELFF.

This clonotype was observed at least ten times. The V gene is TRBV5-5, the J gene TRBJ2-5; D unresolved. There are 14 residues in the CDR3. Germline values: CDR1 SGHKS, CDR2 YYEKEE (reference sequence). V was trimmed by 2 bases and J by 5 bases, leaving 13 bases between them. Written as DNA, the CDR3 is TGTGCCAGCAGCTTTCGTCAGGCTTCGGAGACCCAGTACTTC. Translated: CASSFRQASETQYF.

This clonotype occurred many times. The junction differs from germline at one of its ends, possibly a read error. The J gene is TRBJ2-5, the V gene TRBV14; a weak D match, TRBD2 (6 bases). The germline V gene has CDR1 SGHDN and CDR2 FVKESK. The length of the CDR3 is 11 residues. Here the CDR3 DNA reads TGTGCCAGCAGTCAAGGGGAGGCCCAGTACTTC. It codes for CASSQGEAQYF.

The sample holds many counts of this clonotype. This chain connects TRBV12-3 or TRBV12-4 to TRBJ2-7, with TRBD2 as a possible D gene (5 bases). The CDR3 runs 15 residues. V lost 2 bases to trimming and J lost 0 bases, with 11 bases between them. The CDR3 bases are TGTGCCAGCAGTTTACGTCTAGGGAGCTCCTACGAGCAGTACTTC. Translated, it gives CASSLRLGSSYEQYF.

This clonotype was seen at least ten times. The rearrangement joins TRBV28 to TRBJ2-7; 11 positions match TRBD2. J was trimmed by 2 bases and V by 3 bases; bases with no gene match: 3. This CDR3 has 15 residues. Germline V gene sequence: CDR1 MDHEN, CDR2 SYDVKM. CDR3 sequence: CASSFPTSGAYEQYF. The CDR3 DNA follows: TGTGCCAGCAGTTTCCCGACTAGCGGGGCCTACGAGCAGTACTTC.

The V and J genes are TRBV20-1 and TRBJ2-7; TRBD2 might be the D (5 bases). The CDR3 spans 16 residues. Germline V gene sequence: CDR1 DFQATT, CDR2 SNEGSKA (reference sequence). Trimming took 2 bases from V and 2 from J, leaving 19 bases between them. DNA of the CDR3: TGCAGTGCTAGAAGCCTCTTAGCGCAGGACGCCTACGAGCAGTACTTC. This sequence encodes CSARSLLAQDAYEQYF.

This clonotype was counted at least ten times. V and J are TRBV2 and TRBJ1-1, with 11 bases matching TRBD1. Germline V gene lookup returns CDR1 SNHLY and CDR2 FYNNEI. J was trimmed by 3 bases and V by 8 bases; bases with no gene match: 11. The CDR3 contains 16 residues. CDR3 sequence: CASSQDRGLRDTEAFF. In DNA form, the CDR3 reads TGTGCCAGCTCCCAGGACAGGGGGCTGAGGGACACTGAAGCTTTCTTT. Based on the CDR3 plus reference TRBV2 and TRBJ1-1, the full variable domain is EPEVTQTPSHQVTQMGQEVILRCVPISNHLYFYWYRQILGQKVEFLVSFYNNEISEKSEIFDDQFSVERPDGSNFTLKIRSTKLEDSAMYFCASSQDRGLRDTEAFFGQGTRLTVV.

This clonotype has a handful of counts. Germline and junction disagree at one end, which may indicate a read error. The chain employs TRBV3-1 and TRBJ2-3; tentatively, D is TRBD1 or TRBD2 (5 bases each). The CDR3 is 14 amino acids. The V gene's germline CDR1 is LGHDT and CDR2 YNNKEL (reference sequence). This CDR3 is CASSQSGTPDSQYF. CDR3 bases: TGTGCCAGCAGCCAGTCCGGGACCCCAGATTCGCAGTATTTT.

This clonotype appeared many times. The chain has TRBV6-2 or TRBV6-3 and TRBJ2-3, with a tentative D call TRBD2 (7 bases). CDR1 MNHEY and CDR2 SVGEGT come from the germline V gene. V lost 7 bases and J 3 bases, leaving 20 bases between the germline ends. This CDR3 has 16 amino acids. The CDR3, as DNA: TGTGCCAGCATCCCTCTCAGGGGAGGGCAAACAGATACGCAGTATTTT. Translating it yields CASIPLRGGQTDTQYF.

On this clonotype: This could be a read error, since a much larger clone is one nucleotide away. The chain joins TRBV4-1 to TRBJ1-5; D gene uncertain. The germline V gene encodes CDR1 MGHRA and CDR2 YSYEKL. The CDR3 has 12 residues. The CDR3 protein is CAGSPGPGIVHF. The CDR3, as DNA: TGCGCCGGCAGCCCTGGCCCCGGAATTGTGCATTTT.

A few counts support this clonotype. The chain links TRBV6-2 or TRBV6-3 to TRBJ2-3, with 10 bases lining up with TRBD2. Germline V gene data show CDR1 as MNHEY and CDR2 as SVGEGT. The CDR3 totals 14 residues. After removal of 9 bases from V and 6 bases from J, the junction contained 9 bases not matched to a gene. This chain's CDR3 is CASRISGRWDTQYF. The CDR3 DNA is TGTGCCAGTCGAATTAGCGGGAGGTGGGATACGCAGTATTTT.

Ten or more counts support this clonotype. The V gene is TRBV9, the J gene TRBJ2-1; D not certain. The CDR3 loop spans 15 amino acids. Germline CDR1 and CDR2: SGDLS and YYNGEE. V was shortened by 0 bases and J by 0 bases, with 7 bases between the two germline ends. The CDR3 here is CASSVEAASYNEQFF. In DNA form, the CDR3 reads TGTGCCAGCAGCGTAGAGGCAGCCTCCTACAATGAGCAGTTCTTC.

This clonotype has a count of ten or more. The rearrangement uses TRBV7-2 and TRBJ1-1; D remains ambiguous. Trimming took 0 bases from V and 1 from J, leaving 9 bases between them. Germline CDR1 SGHTA, CDR2 FQGNSA. The CDR3 has 15 amino acids. The CDR3 DNA follows: TGTGCCAGCAGCTTAGCGCGGGCAGGGAACACTGAAGCTTTCTTT. It is translated as CASSLARAGNTEAFF.

The rearrangement uses TRBV4-2 and TRBJ2-7; 9 nucleotides line up with TRBD1. With 1 base clipped from V and 6 bases from J, the junction kept 13 bases outside the gene matches. The germline CDR1 and CDR2 sequences are LGHNA and YNFKEQ. CDR3 size: 17 residues. The CDR3 here is CASSQASQGTGFREQYF. The CDR3 bases are TGTGCCAGCAGCCAAGCGTCTCAAGGGACAGGGTTCCGCGAGCAGTACTTC.

Comments on this clonotype: A read error may explain this, as a much larger clone is one base away. This chain uses TRBV11-2 with TRBJ2-7; weak D call: TRBD2 (6 bases). CDR1 and CDR2 from the germline V gene are SGHAT and FQNNGV. With 8 bases removed from V and 3 bases from J, the gap between germline ends came to 20 bases. The CDR3 contains 15 residues. The CDR3 region is CASGPGGYVHYEQYF. Written as DNA, the CDR3 is TGTGCCAGCGGCCCCGGGGGTTACGTTCACTACGAGCAGTACTTC.